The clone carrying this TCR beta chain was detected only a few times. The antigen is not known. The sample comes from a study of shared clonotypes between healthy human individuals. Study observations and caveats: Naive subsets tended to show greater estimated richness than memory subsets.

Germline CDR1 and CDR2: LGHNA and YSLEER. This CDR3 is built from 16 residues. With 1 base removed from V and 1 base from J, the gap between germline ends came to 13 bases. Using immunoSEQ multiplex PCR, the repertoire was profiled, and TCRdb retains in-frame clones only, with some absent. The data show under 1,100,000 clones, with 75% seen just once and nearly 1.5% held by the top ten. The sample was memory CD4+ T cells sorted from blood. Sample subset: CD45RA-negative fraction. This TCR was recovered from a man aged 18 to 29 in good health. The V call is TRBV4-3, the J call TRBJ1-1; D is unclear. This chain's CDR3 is CASSQGENIRNTEAFF. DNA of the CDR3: TGCGCCAGCAGCCAAGGGGAGAACATTAGGAACACTGAAGCTTTCTTT.